This T cell receptor (beta chain) was found in a study of T-cell reconstitution after alpha-beta-depleted transplantation in children. There are a few counts of this clonotype. With 4 bases removed from V and 1 base from J, the gap between germline ends came to 19 bases. This CDR3 comprises 16 residues. Germline CDR1 and CDR2: SQVTM and ANQGSEA. TCRbeta library construction was performed incorporating unique molecular identifiers. A single record per CDR3 protein comes from TCRdb applying MiXCR to the PCR reads. This table holds a few hundred thousand distinct CDR3 sequences, about a sixth found once.

Here the sequenced sample was PBMCs from the stem cell graft donor, taken from the stem cell graft. This clonotype was sampled from a human donor who donated a stem cell graft to a child with acute lymphoblastic leukemia. The chain has TRBV29-1 and TRBJ1-2; D is ambiguous. The CDR3 protein is CSVAPTFDWGNYGYTF. DNA for the CDR3: TGCAGCGTTGCCCCGACATTCGACTGGGGTAACTATGGCTACACCTTC. Based on the CDR3 plus reference TRBV29-1 and TRBJ1-2, the full variable domain is SAVISQKPSRDICQRGTSLTIQCQVDSQVTMMFWYRQQPGQSLTLIATANQGSEATYESGFVIDKFPISRPNLTFSTLTVSNMSPEDSSIYLCSVAPTFDWGNYGYTFGSGTRLTVV.